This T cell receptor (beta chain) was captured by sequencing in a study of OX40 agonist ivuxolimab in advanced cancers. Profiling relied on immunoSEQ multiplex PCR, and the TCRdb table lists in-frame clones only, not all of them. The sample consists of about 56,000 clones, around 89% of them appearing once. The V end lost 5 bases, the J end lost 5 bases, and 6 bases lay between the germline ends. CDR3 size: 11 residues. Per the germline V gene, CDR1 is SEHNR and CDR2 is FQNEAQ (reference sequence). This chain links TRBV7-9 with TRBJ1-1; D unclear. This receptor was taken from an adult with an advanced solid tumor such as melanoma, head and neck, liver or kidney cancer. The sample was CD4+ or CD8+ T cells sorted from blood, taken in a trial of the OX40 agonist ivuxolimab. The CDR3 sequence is CASSPATEAFF. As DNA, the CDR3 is TGTGCCAGCAGCCCGGCGACTGAAGCTTTCTTT.